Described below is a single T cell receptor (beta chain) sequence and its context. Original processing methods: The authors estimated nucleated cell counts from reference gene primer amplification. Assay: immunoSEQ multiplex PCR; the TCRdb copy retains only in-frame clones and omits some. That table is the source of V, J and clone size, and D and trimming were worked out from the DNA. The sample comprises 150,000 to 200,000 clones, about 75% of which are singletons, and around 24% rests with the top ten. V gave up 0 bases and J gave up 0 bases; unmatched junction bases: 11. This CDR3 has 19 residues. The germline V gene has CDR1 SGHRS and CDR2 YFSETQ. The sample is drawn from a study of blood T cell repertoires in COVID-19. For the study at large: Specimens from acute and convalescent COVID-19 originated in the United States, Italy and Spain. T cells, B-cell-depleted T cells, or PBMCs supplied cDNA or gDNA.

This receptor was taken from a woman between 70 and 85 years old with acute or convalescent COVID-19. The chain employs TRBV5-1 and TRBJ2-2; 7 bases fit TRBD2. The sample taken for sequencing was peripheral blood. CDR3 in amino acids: CASSLGSGGTGPNTGELFF. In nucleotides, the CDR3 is TGCGCCAGCAGCTTGGGTTCGGGGGGAACCGGACCGAACACCGGGGAGCTGTTTTTT.